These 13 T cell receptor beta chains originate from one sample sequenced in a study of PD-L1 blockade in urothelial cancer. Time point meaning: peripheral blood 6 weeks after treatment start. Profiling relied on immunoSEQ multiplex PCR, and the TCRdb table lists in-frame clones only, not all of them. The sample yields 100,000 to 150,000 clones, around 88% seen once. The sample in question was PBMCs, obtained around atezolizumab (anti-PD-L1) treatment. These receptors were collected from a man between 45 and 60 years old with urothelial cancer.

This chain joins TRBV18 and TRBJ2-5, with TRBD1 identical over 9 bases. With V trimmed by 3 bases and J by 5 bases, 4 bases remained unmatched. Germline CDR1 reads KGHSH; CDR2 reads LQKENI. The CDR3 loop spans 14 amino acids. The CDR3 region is CASSPGQGRETQYF. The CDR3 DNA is TGTGCCAGCTCACCTGGACAGGGGAGGGAGACCCAGTACTTC.

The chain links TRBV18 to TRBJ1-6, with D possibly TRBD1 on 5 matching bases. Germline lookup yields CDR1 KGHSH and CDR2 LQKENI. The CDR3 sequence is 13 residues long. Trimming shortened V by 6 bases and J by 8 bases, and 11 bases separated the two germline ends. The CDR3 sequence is CASSAGLDSPLHF. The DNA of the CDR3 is TGTGCCAGCTCTGCAGGGCTCGATTCACCCCTCCACTTT.

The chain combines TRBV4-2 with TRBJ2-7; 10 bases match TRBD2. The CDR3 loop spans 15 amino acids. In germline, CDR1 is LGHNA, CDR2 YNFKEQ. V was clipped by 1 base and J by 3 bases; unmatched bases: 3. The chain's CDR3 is CASSQGAGGIYEQYF. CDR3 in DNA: TGTGCCAGCAGCCAAGGAGCGGGAGGGATCTACGAGCAGTACTTC.

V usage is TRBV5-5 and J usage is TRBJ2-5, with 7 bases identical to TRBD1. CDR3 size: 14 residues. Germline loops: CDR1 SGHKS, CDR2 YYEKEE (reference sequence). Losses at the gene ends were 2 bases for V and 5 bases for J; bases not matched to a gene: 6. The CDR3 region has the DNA TGTGCCAGCAGCTTACAGGGGTATGGGGAGACCCAGTACTTC. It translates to CASSLQGYGETQYF.

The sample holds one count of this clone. In DNA form, the CDR3 reads TGTGCCAGCAGCTTATTTAGGGAGACCGATGAGCAGTTCTTC. It encodes CASSLFRETDEQFF. This chain connects TRBV7-2 to TRBJ2-1; D might be TRBD2 (5 bases). Germline values: CDR1 SGHTA, CDR2 FQGNSA. CDR3 size: 14 residues. Trimming pared 2 bases from V and 8 bases from J, leaving 13 bases between.

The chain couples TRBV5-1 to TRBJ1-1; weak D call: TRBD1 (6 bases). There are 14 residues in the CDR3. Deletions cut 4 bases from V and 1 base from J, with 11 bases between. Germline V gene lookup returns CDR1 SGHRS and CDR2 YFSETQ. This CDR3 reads CASSLTGRNTEAFF. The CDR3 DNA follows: TGCGCCAGCAGCCTGACAGGTAGGAACACTGAAGCTTTCTTT.

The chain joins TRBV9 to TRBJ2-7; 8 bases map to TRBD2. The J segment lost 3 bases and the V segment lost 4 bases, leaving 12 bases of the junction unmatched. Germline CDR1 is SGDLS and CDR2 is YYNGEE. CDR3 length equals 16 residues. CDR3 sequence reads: CASSPQARAGDYEQYF. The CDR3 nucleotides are TGTGCCAGCAGCCCCCAAGCGCGAGCGGGAGACTACGAGCAGTACTTC.

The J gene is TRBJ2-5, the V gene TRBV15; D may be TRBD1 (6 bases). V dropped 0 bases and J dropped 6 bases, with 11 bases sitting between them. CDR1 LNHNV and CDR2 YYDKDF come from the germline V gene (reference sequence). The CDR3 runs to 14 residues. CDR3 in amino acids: CATSRDNRVKTQYF. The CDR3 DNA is TGTGCCACCAGCAGAGATAACAGGGTGAAGACCCAGTACTTC.

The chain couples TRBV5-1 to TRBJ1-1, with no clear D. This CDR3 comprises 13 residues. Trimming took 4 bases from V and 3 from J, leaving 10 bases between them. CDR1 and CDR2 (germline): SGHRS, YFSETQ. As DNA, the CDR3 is TGCGCCAGCAGCAGCACCCAAGACACTGAAGCTTTCTTT. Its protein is CASSSTQDTEAFF.

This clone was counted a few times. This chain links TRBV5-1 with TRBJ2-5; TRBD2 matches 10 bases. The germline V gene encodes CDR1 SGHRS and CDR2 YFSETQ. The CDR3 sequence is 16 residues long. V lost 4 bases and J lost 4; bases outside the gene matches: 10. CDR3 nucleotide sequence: TGCGCCAGCAGCACTCGGACTAGCGGAGGGGTAGAGACCCAGTACTTC. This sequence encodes CASSTRTSGGVETQYF.

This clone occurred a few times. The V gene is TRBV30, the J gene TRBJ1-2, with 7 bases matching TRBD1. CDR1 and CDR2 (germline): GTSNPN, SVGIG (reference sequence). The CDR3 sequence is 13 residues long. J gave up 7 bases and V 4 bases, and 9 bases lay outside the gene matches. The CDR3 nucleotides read TGTGCCTGGAATTTACAGGGGAATAGTGGCTACACCTTC. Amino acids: CAWNLQGNSGYTF.

CDR3 residues: CASSDPGLAGVTGELFF. CDR3 DNA sequence: TGTGCCAGCAGTGATCCGGGACTAGCGGGAGTTACCGGGGAGCTGTTTTTT. This chain uses TRBV2 with TRBJ2-2; 14 nucleotides agree with TRBD2. CDR1 is SNHLY and CDR2 is FYNNEI in the germline V gene. The CDR3 extends over 17 amino acids. V shed 3 bases and J 5 bases; nucleotides not matched to a gene: 5.

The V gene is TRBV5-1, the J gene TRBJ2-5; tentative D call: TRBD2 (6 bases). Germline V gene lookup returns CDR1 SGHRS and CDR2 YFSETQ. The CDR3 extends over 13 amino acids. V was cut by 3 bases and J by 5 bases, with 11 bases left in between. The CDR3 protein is CASSSGGWETQYF. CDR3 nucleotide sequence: TGCGCCAGCAGCTCCGGAGGGTGGGAGACCCAGTACTTC.